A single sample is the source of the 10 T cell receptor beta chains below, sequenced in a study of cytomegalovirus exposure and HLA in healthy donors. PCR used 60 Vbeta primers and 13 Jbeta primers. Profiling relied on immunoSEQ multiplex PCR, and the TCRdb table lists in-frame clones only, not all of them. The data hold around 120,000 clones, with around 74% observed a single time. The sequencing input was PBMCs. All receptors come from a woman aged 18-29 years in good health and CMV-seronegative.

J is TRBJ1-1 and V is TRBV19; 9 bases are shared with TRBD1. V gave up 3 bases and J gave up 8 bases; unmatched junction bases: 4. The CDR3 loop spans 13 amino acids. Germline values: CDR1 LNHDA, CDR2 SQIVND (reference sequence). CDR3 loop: CASSMDRGKEAFF. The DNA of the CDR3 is TGTGCCAGTAGTATGGACAGGGGTAAAGAAGCTTTCTTT.

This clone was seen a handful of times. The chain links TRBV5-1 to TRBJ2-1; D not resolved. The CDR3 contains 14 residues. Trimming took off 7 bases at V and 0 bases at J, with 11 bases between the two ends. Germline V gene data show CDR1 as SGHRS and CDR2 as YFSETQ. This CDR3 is CASSRESSYNEQFF. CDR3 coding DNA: TGCGCCAGCTCACGAGAAAGCTCCTACAATGAGCAGTTCTTC.

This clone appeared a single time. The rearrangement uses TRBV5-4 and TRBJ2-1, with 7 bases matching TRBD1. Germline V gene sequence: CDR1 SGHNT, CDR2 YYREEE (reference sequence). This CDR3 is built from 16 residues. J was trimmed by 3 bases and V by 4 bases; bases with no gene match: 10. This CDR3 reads CASSPTGTEDYNEQFF. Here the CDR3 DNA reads TGTGCCAGCAGCCCAACCGGGACAGAAGACTACAATGAGCAGTTCTTC.

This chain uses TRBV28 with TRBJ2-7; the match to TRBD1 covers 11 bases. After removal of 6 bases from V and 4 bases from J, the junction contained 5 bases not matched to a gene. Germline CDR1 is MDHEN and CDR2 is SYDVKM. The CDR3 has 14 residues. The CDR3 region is CASSRTGGSYEQYF. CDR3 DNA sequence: TGTGCCAGCAGCCGGACAGGGGGCTCGTACGAGCAGTACTTC.

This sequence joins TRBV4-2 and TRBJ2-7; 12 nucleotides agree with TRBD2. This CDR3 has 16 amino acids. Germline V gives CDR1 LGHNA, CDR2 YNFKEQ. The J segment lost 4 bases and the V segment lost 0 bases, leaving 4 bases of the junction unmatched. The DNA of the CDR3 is TGTGCCAGCAGCCAAGATGGCCTAGCGGGGGGGTACGAGCAGTACTTC. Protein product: CASSQDGLAGGYEQYF.

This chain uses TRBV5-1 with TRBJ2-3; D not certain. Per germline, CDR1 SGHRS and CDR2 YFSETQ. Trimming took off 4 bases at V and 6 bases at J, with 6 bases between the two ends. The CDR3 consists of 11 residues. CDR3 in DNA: TGCGCCAGCAGCCTAGGCGATACGCAGTATTTT. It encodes CASSLGDTQYF.

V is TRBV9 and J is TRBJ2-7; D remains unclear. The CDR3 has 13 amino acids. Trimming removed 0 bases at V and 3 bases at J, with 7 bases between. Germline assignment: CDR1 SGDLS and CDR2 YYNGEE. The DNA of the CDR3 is TGTGCCAGCAGCGTAGGACTTGGCTACGAGCAGTACTTC. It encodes CASSVGLGYEQYF.

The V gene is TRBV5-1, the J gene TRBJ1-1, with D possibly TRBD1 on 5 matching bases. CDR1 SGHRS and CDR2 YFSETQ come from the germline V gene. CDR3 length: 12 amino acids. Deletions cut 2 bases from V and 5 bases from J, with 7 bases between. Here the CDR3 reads CASSFQGTEAFF. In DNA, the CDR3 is TGCGCCAGCAGCTTTCAGGGTACTGAAGCTTTCTTT.

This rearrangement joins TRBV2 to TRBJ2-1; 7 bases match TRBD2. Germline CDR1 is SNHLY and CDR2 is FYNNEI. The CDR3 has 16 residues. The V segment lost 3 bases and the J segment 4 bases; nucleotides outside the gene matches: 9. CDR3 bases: TGTGCCAGCAGTGAGTTGGGGGGGGGACTTTACAATGAGCAGTTCTTC. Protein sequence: CASSELGGGLYNEQFF.

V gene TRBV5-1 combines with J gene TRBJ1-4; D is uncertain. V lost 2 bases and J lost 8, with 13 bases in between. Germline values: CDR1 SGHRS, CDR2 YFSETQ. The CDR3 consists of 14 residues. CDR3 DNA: TGCGCCAGCAGCTTCACGCAGGTCACGGAAAAACTGTTTTTT. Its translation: CASSFTQVTEKLFF.